This T cell receptor beta chain was documented in a study of shared clonotypes between healthy human individuals. Overall study findings and caveats: What naive subsets generally showed was a larger estimated richness than memory subsets showed.

V shed 5 bases, J shed 4 bases, and the junction held 13 bases outside the gene matches. The CDR3 length is 17 residues. Germline lookup yields CDR1 LNHDA and CDR2 SQIVND (reference sequence). On this clone itself: Its specificity is not known.

Deep-level settings were used for running the assay. Generated by immunoSEQ multiplex PCR, the TCRdb table keeps only in-frame clones and is missing some. The sample has a few million clones; 85% to 95% are singletons. Sequencing input: naive CD4+ T cells sorted from blood. Subset: CD45RA+ positively selected. The rearrangement links TRBV19 to TRBJ1-5, with TRBD1 identical over 8 bases. The sequence was collected from a man aged 18 to 30 in good health. CDR3 sequence reads: CASSPRTGPLHNQPQHF. For the CDR3, the DNA is TGTGCCAGTAGTCCACGGACAGGGCCTTTACATAATCAGCCCCAGCATTTT.